This T cell receptor (beta chain) stems from a study of identical twins. Healthy Caucasians alone served as donors. Addition of a universal primer site occurred through template switching, and cDNA carried unique molecular identifiers. TCRdb ran MiXCR on the 5' RACE reads and lists one entry per CDR3 protein. The sample includes 700,000 or so distinct CDR3 sequences, less than 25% of them seen just once. V was pared by 4 bases and J by 7 bases, with 13 bases of the junction left unmatched. Germline V gene sequence: CDR1 SGHKS, CDR2 YYEKEE (reference sequence). The CDR3 extends over 15 amino acids. This same sample was also part of a study on T cells expressing NK-cell markers.

The sequencing sample was made of PBMCs. The receptor was derived from a woman younger than 30 in good health. The chain carries TRBV5-5 and TRBJ2-7, with 8 nucleotides matching TRBD1. Here the CDR3 DNA reads TGTGCCAGCAGCCCTCGGGGGACAGGTGGGTGGGAGCAGTACTTC. The encoded protein is CASSPRGTGGWEQYF. Drawing the rest from reference TRBV5-5 and TRBJ2-7, the complete variable domain is DAGVTQSPTHLIKTRGQQVTLRCSPISGHKSVSWYQQVLGQGPQFIFQYYEKEERGRGNFPDRFSARQFPNYSSELNVNALLLGDSALYLCASSPRGTGGWEQYFGPGTRLTVT.